This entry is about one T cell receptor beta chain. The entry originates in a study of blood T cell repertoires in COVID-19. V dropped 5 bases and J dropped 4; count of bases not matched to a gene: 7. This CDR3 is built from 17 residues. Germline values: CDR1 LNHDA, CDR2 SQIVND (reference sequence). TCRdb keeps only in-frame clones here, not all; method: immunoSEQ multiplex PCR. The sample lists about 250,000 clones; about 89% were seen once. The source material was peripheral blood. The chain has TRBV19 and TRBJ2-2; 13 bases map to TRBD2. This TCR derives from a middle-aged woman who had recovered from COVID-19. This chain's CDR3 is CASSQTGTSGVTGELFF. CDR3 DNA sequence: TGTGCCAGTAGTCAAACCGGGACTAGCGGGGTCACCGGGGAGCTGTTTTTT.